This passage covers 9 T cell receptor beta chains from one sample sequenced in a study of read filtering for tumor transcriptome and immune sequencing. Molecular barcoded adaptors covering alpha/delta and beta/gamma chains were used on roughly 400 ng RNA. A single record per CDR3 protein comes from TCRdb applying MiXCR to the reads. The data show roughly 61,000 distinct CDR3 sequences, around an eighth seen once. Sequencing was done on a sample of a population of CD138-negative cells sorted from bone marrow. Source of these receptors: a donor at least 40 years old with multiple myeloma.

This clonotype was picked up many times. The rearrangement links TRBV4-1 to TRBJ1-1, with a weak D call TRBD1 (5 bases). CDR1 MGHRA and CDR2 YSYEKL come from the germline V gene. This CDR3 has 17 residues. The V end lost 0 bases, the J end lost 6 bases, and 20 bases lay between the germline ends. The CDR3 region is CASSQERGRSQYAEAFF. The DNA for the CDR3 is TGCGCCAGCAGCCAAGAAAGGGGCCGCTCCCAGTACGCTGAAGCTTTCTTT.

This clonotype occurred many times. The chain couples TRBV5-1 to TRBJ1-1; the D is unclear. Germline CDR1 reads SGHRS; CDR2 reads YFSETQ. The CDR3 length is 15 residues. Trimming took 5 bases from V and 3 from J, leaving 17 bases between them. The CDR3 loop is CASSRVSFEHTEAFF. In DNA form, the CDR3 reads TGCGCCAGCAGTCGAGTAAGCTTCGAACACACTGAAGCTTTCTTT.

The V call is TRBV7-9, the J call TRBJ2-2; a weak D match, TRBD2 (6 bases). The CDR3 loop spans 15 amino acids. Germline V gene lookup returns CDR1 SEHNR and CDR2 FQNEAQ (reference sequence). Trimming left V 5 bases short and J 6 bases short, with 16 bases between. CDR3 sequence (DNA): TGTGCCAGCAGCCCGACTAGTTTTGTGTCCGGGGAGCTGTTTTTT. Amino acids: CASSPTSFVSGELFF.

This clonotype has a count of ten or more. CDR3 DNA: TGTGCCAGCTCATTGACAGGGGGCAATGAGCAGTTCTTC. Protein sequence: CASSLTGGNEQFF. The rearrangement joins TRBV18 to TRBJ2-1; 9 bases are a match to TRBD1. The CDR3 extends over 13 amino acids. Germline CDR1 and CDR2: KGHSH and LQKENI. The trim removed 5 bases at V and 6 bases at J, leaving 2 bases unmatched.

This clonotype was seen ten or more times. This rearrangement joins TRBV20-1 to TRBJ1-1, with TRBD1 matching 9 bases. Looked up from germline, CDR1 is DFQATT and CDR2 is SNEGSKA (reference sequence). With 1 base clipped from V and 4 bases from J, the junction kept 7 bases outside the gene matches. This CDR3 region has 15 residues. This CDR3 reads CSARGETGGGTEAFF. The CDR3 nucleotides are TGCAGTGCTAGAGGGGAGACAGGGGGGGGCACTGAAGCTTTCTTT.

This clonotype has just a few counts. The chain recombines TRBV5-1 with TRBJ2-2, with D possibly matching TRBD1 (6 bases). Germline CDR1 reads SGHRS; CDR2 reads YFSETQ. The V end lost 4 bases, the J end lost 5 bases, and 21 bases lay between the germline ends. This CDR3 is 17 amino acids long. In DNA form, the CDR3 reads TGCGCCAGCAGCCTAGGGGCGAGGCAGGGGACGACCGGGGAGCTGTTTTTT. It encodes CASSLGARQGTTGELFF.

This clonotype was seen ten or more times. V usage is TRBV5-4 and J usage is TRBJ2-5; D ambiguous. V dropped 4 bases and J dropped 2 bases, with 9 bases sitting between them. This CDR3 has 13 residues. Per germline, CDR1 SGHNT and CDR2 YYREEE (reference sequence). CDR3 nucleotides: TGTGCCAGCAGCCCAGCAAGGCAAGAGACCCAGTACTTC. Translated, it gives CASSPARQETQYF.

This clonotype was counted ten times or more. This chain links TRBV5-1 with TRBJ2-3, with a tentative D call TRBD1 (5 bases). Germline V lookup: CDR1 SGHRS, CDR2 YFSETQ. The V end was cut by 2 bases, the J end by 2 bases, with 9 bases between. This CDR3 is built from 14 residues. The CDR3 spells CASSFNRYTDTQYF. Written as DNA, the CDR3 is TGCGCCAGCAGCTTTAACAGGTACACAGATACGCAGTATTTT.

This clonotype was found a few times. The chain joins TRBV7-2 to TRBJ2-7; TRBD1 agrees at 7 bases. Germline trimming cut 5 bases from V and 9 bases from J; bases unmatched to any gene: 13. The germline V gene encodes CDR1 SGHTA and CDR2 FQGNSA. The CDR3 extends over 14 amino acids. The CDR3 nucleotides read TGTGCCAGCAGCACAAAACGAAACCGGGACAGGCAGTACTTC. Protein: CASSTKRNRDRQYF.